This entry features one TCR beta chain sequence. This sample is part of a study of blood T cell repertoires in COVID-19. Overall study context: Acute and convalescent COVID-19 samples came from the United States, Italy and Spain. Sources were T cells, B-cell-depleted T cells, or PBMCs; the material itself was cDNA or gDNA.

Produced via immunoSEQ multiplex PCR; TCRdb's table is partial and in-frame only. In the table there are about 190,000 clones, under 80% of which are singletons. The V gene's germline CDR1 is MDHEN and CDR2 SYDVKM. Between the trimmed V and J ends, which lost 2 bases and 2 bases, there was a span of 12 bases. The CDR3 length is 15 residues. The rearrangement uses TRBV28 and TRBJ1-1; D gene ambiguous. The receptor's source is a woman aged 45 to 65 with acute or convalescent COVID-19. Sequences were obtained from peripheral blood. In nucleotides, the CDR3 is TGTGCCAGCAGTTTACGACACCTTCTAAACACTGAAGCTTTCTTT. Amino acid sequence: CASSLRHLLNTEAFF.